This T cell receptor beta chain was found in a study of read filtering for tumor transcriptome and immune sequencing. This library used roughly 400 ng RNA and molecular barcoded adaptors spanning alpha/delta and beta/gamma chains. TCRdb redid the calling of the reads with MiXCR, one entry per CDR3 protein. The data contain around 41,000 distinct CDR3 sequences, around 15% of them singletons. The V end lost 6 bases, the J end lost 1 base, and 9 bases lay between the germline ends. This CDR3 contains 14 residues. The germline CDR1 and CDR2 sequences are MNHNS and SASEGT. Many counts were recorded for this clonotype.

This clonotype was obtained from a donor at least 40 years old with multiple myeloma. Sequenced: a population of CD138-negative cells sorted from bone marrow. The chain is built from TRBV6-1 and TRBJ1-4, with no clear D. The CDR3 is CASRSGGTNEKLFF. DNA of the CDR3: TGTGCCAGCAGATCGGGTGGAACTAATGAAAAACTGTTTTTT.